Listed below are T cell receptor beta chains from one sample, sequenced in a study of T cell responses to AZD1222 COVID-19 vaccine. The table came from immunoSEQ multiplex PCR; TCRdb's copy has only in-frame clones and leaves some out. The sample contains some 180,000 clones, over 85% of which appear only once. Sequences were derived from peripheral blood, sampled 28 days after the second dose of the MenACWY control vaccine. The receptors come from an adult who received the MenACWY meningococcal vaccine as a control. Each CDR3 is given with its conserved first and last residue. The D gene is left open where the match is weak. Not all rows give a size; the values are once, few, many and, for expanded clones, a class.

d_call: NA; v_call: TRBV19; j_call: TRBJ1-1; clone_size: NA; cdr3_aa: CASSMGGGLNTEAFF; cdr3_nt: TGTGCCAGTAGTATGGGGGGAGGGTTGAACACTGAAGCTTTCTTT
d_call: NA; v_call: TRBV5-1; j_call: TRBJ1-2; clone_size: NA; cdr3_aa: CASSRGGTDYGYTF; cdr3_nt: TGCGCCAGCAGCCGAGGGGGAACAGACTATGGCTACACCTTC
d_call: NA; v_call: TRBV10-1; j_call: TRBJ2-7; clone_size: NA; cdr3_aa: CASSDRGGVSYEQYF; cdr3_nt: TGCGCCAGCAGTGACCGGGGCGGGGTCTCCTACGAGCAGTACTTC
d_call: TRBD1; v_call: TRBV18; j_call: TRBJ1-2; clone_size: NA; cdr3_aa: CASSLSGQDYGYTF; cdr3_nt: TGTGCCAGCTCACTGTCGGGACAGGACTATGGCTACACCTTC
d_call: NA; v_call: TRBV28; j_call: TRBJ1-2; clone_size: once; cdr3_aa: CASRPTGTGGYTF; cdr3_nt: TGTGCCAGCAGACCTACGGGGACGGGTGGCTACACCTTC
d_call: NA; v_call: TRBV27; j_call: TRBJ1-1; clone_size: NA; cdr3_aa: CASSPSQLNTEAFF; cdr3_nt: TGTGCCAGCAGTCCGTCCCAGTTGAACACTGAAGCTTTCTTT
d_call: NA; v_call: TRBV14; j_call: TRBJ1-3; clone_size: NA; cdr3_aa: CASSQNSGNTIYF; cdr3_nt: TGTGCCAGCAGCCAAAACTCTGGAAACACCATATATTTT
d_call: NA; v_call: TRBV4-1; j_call: TRBJ1-5; clone_size: NA; cdr3_aa: CASSQDRSDIDQPQHF; cdr3_nt: TGCGCCAGCAGCCAAGACAGATCGGACATCGATCAGCCCCAGCATTTT
d_call: NA; v_call: TRBV20-1; j_call: TRBJ1-1; clone_size: NA; cdr3_aa: CSASQGKGTEAFF; cdr3_nt: TGCAGTGCTAGTCAGGGAAAGGGCACTGAAGCTTTCTTT
d_call: NA; v_call: TRBV7-9; j_call: TRBJ2-3; clone_size: NA; cdr3_aa: CASSLGLADTQYF; cdr3_nt: TGTGCCAGCAGCCTGGGACTCGCAGATACGCAGTATTTT
d_call: NA; v_call: TRBV11-2; j_call: TRBJ2-7; clone_size: NA; cdr3_aa: CASSLVDTAPYEQYF; cdr3_nt: TGTGCCAGCAGCTTAGTAGATACAGCCCCCTACGAGCAGTACTTC
d_call: NA; v_call: TRBV4-2; j_call: TRBJ2-3; clone_size: few; cdr3_aa: CASSQAASVDTQYF; cdr3_nt: TGTGCCAGCAGCCAAGCGGCTAGCGTAGATACGCAGTATTTT
d_call: NA; v_call: TRBV24-1; j_call: TRBJ1-3; clone_size: NA; cdr3_aa: CATSDSRSSGNTIYF; cdr3_nt: TGTGCCACCAGTGATTCCCGATCCTCTGGAAACACCATATATTTT
d_call: NA; v_call: TRBV5-1; j_call: TRBJ1-6; clone_size: NA; cdr3_aa: CASSLDGSPLHF; cdr3_nt: TGCGCCAGCAGCTTGGATGGCTCACCCCTCCACTTT
d_call: NA; v_call: TRBV7-3; j_call: TRBJ2-1; clone_size: once; cdr3_aa: CASSLTLGTYNEQFF; cdr3_nt: TGTGCCAGCAGCTTGACGCTGGGCACCTACAATGAGCAGTTCTTC
d_call: TRBD2; v_call: TRBV5-5; j_call: TRBJ2-1; clone_size: NA; cdr3_aa: CASSLTLAVYNEQFF; cdr3_nt: TGTGCCAGCAGCTTGACACTAGCGGTCTACAATGAGCAGTTCTTC
d_call: NA; v_call: TRBV4-2; j_call: TRBJ2-1; clone_size: NA; cdr3_aa: CASSQDPPVRSSYNEQFF; cdr3_nt: TGTGCCAGCAGCCAAGATCCTCCCGTCAGAAGCTCCTACAATGAGCAGTTCTTC
d_call: NA; v_call: TRBV6-1; j_call: TRBJ1-3; clone_size: few; cdr3_aa: CASSESWRGSLSGNTIYF; cdr3_nt: TGTGCCAGCAGTGAAAGTTGGCGGGGTTCTTTGTCGGGAAACACCATATATTTT
d_call: NA; v_call: TRBV7-8; j_call: TRBJ1-1; clone_size: NA; cdr3_aa: CASSPGRTNTEAFF; cdr3_nt: TGTGCCAGCAGCCCGGGACGGACGAACACTGAAGCTTTCTTT
d_call: TRBD1; v_call: TRBV15; j_call: TRBJ1-1; clone_size: NA; cdr3_aa: CATSKGQGTMNTEAFF; cdr3_nt: TGTGCCACCAGCAAAGGACAGGGGACCATGAACACTGAAGCTTTCTTT
d_call: TRBD1; v_call: TRBV6-5; j_call: TRBJ1-2; clone_size: NA; cdr3_aa: CATLRDRGRYGYTF; cdr3_nt: TGTGCCACGTTACGAGACAGGGGGAGGTATGGCTACACCTTC
d_call: NA; v_call: TRBV7-2; j_call: TRBJ2-7; clone_size: NA; cdr3_aa: CASSLASDYEQYF; cdr3_nt: TGTGCCAGCAGCTTAGCGTCGGACTACGAGCAGTACTTC
d_call: NA; v_call: TRBV7-9; j_call: TRBJ1-2; clone_size: once; cdr3_aa: CASSAPSVRAYGYTF; cdr3_nt: TGTGCCAGCAGCGCCCCGTCGGTCCGGGCCTATGGCTACACCTTC
d_call: TRBD2; v_call: TRBV7-2; j_call: TRBJ2-1; clone_size: NA; cdr3_aa: CASSLQGLAGAEQFF; cdr3_nt: TGTGCCAGCAGCTTACAGGGACTAGCGGGGGCCGAGCAGTTCTTC
d_call: TRBD1; v_call: TRBV7-6; j_call: TRBJ2-3; clone_size: NA; cdr3_aa: CASSKGTGSGDTQYF; cdr3_nt: TGTGCCAGCAGCAAGGGGACAGGGTCGGGGGATACGCAGTATTTT
d_call: NA; v_call: TRBV19; j_call: TRBJ1-1; clone_size: NA; cdr3_aa: CATLDGNTEAFF; cdr3_nt: TGTGCCACTCTGGACGGGAACACTGAAGCTTTCTTT
d_call: NA; v_call: TRBV4-1; j_call: TRBJ1-4; clone_size: once; cdr3_aa: CASSPGQNNEKLFF; cdr3_nt: TGCGCCAGCAGCCCCGGACAGAATAATGAAAAACTGTTTTTT
d_call: NA; v_call: TRBV6-1; j_call: TRBJ1-1; clone_size: few; cdr3_aa: CASSEKRDTEAFF; cdr3_nt: TGTGCCAGCAGTGAAAAAAGGGACACTGAAGCTTTCTTT
d_call: NA; v_call: TRBV19; j_call: TRBJ1-5; clone_size: NA; cdr3_aa: CASSLKQGGNQPQHF; cdr3_nt: TGTGCCAGTAGTTTAAAACAGGGAGGCAATCAGCCCCAGCATTTT
d_call: NA; v_call: TRBV19; j_call: TRBJ1-4; clone_size: NA; cdr3_aa: CASSPGHGEKLFF; cdr3_nt: TGTGCCAGTAGCCCGGGACACGGAGAAAAACTGTTTTTT
d_call: NA; v_call: TRBV2; j_call: TRBJ1-1; clone_size: NA; cdr3_aa: CASSGDTGEAFF; cdr3_nt: TGTGCCAGCAGTGGGGACACTGGTGAAGCTTTCTTT
d_call: NA; v_call: TRBV7-9; j_call: TRBJ1-1; clone_size: NA; cdr3_aa: CASSFSGADTEAFF; cdr3_nt: TGTGCCAGCAGCTTTTCGGGGGCGGACACTGAAGCTTTCTTT
d_call: TRBD1; v_call: TRBV3-1/TRBV3-2; j_call: TRBJ2-7; clone_size: NA; cdr3_aa: CASSQRDRASYEQYF; cdr3_nt: TGTGCCAGCAGCCAACGGGACAGGGCCTCCTACGAGCAGTACTTC
d_call: NA; v_call: TRBV5-1; j_call: TRBJ1-1; clone_size: NA; cdr3_aa: CASSLEGPVNTEAFF; cdr3_nt: TGCGCCAGCAGCTTGGAGGGCCCCGTGAACACTGAAGCTTTCTTT
d_call: TRBD1; v_call: TRBV7-8; j_call: TRBJ2-6; clone_size: NA; cdr3_aa: CASSLALAGGGANVLTF; cdr3_nt: TGTGCCAGCAGCTTAGCCCTGGCAGGGGGTGGGGCCAACGTCCTGACTTTC
d_call: NA; v_call: TRBV3-1/TRBV3-2; j_call: TRBJ2-2; clone_size: NA; cdr3_aa: CASSQGRNTGELFF; cdr3_nt: TGTGCCAGCAGCCAGGGAAGGAACACCGGGGAGCTGTTTTTT
d_call: NA; v_call: TRBV28; j_call: TRBJ1-2; clone_size: NA; cdr3_aa: CASSLWGRGGYTF; cdr3_nt: TGTGCCAGCAGTTTGTGGGGACGTGGCGGCTACACCTTC
d_call: NA; v_call: TRBV5-6; j_call: TRBJ1-2; clone_size: NA; cdr3_aa: CASSPAGNHYGYTF; cdr3_nt: TGTGCCAGCAGCCCCGCCGGAAACCACTATGGCTACACCTTC
d_call: NA; v_call: TRBV5-8; j_call: TRBJ2-7; clone_size: NA; cdr3_aa: CASSRPAETPAYEQYF; cdr3_nt: TGTGCCAGCAGCCGACCCGCCGAGACCCCAGCCTACGAGCAGTACTTC
d_call: TRBD1; v_call: TRBV11-2; j_call: TRBJ1-1; clone_size: NA; cdr3_aa: CASSRTGRGTEAFF; cdr3_nt: TGTGCCAGCAGCCGGACAGGGAGGGGCACTGAAGCTTTCTTT
d_call: NA; v_call: TRBV7-8; j_call: TRBJ1-6; clone_size: NA; cdr3_aa: CASAGGRENSPLHF; cdr3_nt: TGTGCCAGCGCGGGAGGGAGGGAAAATTCACCCCTCCACTTT
d_call: NA; v_call: TRBV19; j_call: TRBJ1-1; clone_size: NA; cdr3_aa: CASRNREATAEAFF; cdr3_nt: TGTGCCAGTAGGAACAGGGAGGCCACCGCTGAAGCTTTCTTT
d_call: NA; v_call: TRBV3-1/TRBV3-2; j_call: TRBJ1-1; clone_size: once; cdr3_aa: CASSHAREAFF; cdr3_nt: TGTGCCAGCAGCCACGCCAGGGAAGCTTTCTTT
d_call: NA; v_call: TRBV5-1; j_call: TRBJ1-2; clone_size: NA; cdr3_aa: CASSLTGFDYGYTF; cdr3_nt: TGCGCCAGCAGCTTAACCGGATTTGACTATGGCTACACCTTC
d_call: NA; v_call: TRBV19; j_call: TRBJ1-3; clone_size: NA; cdr3_aa: CASSSAASGNTIYF; cdr3_nt: TGTGCCAGTAGTTCCGCAGCCTCTGGAAACACCATATATTTT
d_call: NA; v_call: TRBV7-9; j_call: TRBJ1-5; clone_size: NA; cdr3_aa: CASSLTAGQPQHF; cdr3_nt: TGTGCCAGCAGCTTAACCGCCGGGCAGCCCCAGCATTTT
d_call: TRBD1; v_call: TRBV7-2; j_call: TRBJ1-6; clone_size: once; cdr3_aa: CASSTTPGQGLPLHF; cdr3_nt: TGTGCCAGCAGCACCACACCGGGACAGGGTTTACCCCTCCACTTT